The T cell receptor beta chain under discussion was sequenced for a study of T-cell reconstitution after alpha-beta-depleted transplantation in children. The study, taken as a whole, reports: Reported findings indicate that, about two months after transplant, alpha-beta T cells came from several hundred expanded clones, which were derived from non-depleted graft cells. Newly made T cells mostly supplied T-cell counts and diversity one year after transplant. It was surviving recipient T cells and thymic progenitors that gave some patients high TCRbeta diversity at day 60.

The authors prepared the TCRbeta library with unique molecular identifiers. MiXCR, applied by TCRdb to the PCR reads, yields one record per CDR3 protein. Of fewer than 350,000 distinct CDR3 sequences in the sample, around 7.1% were seen once. The sample holds many counts of this clonotype. The antigen is undetermined. The CDR3 has 15 amino acids. Trimming stripped 3 bases from V and 1 base from J, with 12 bases between. The genes are TRBV12-3 or TRBV12-4 and TRBJ1-1; D is unclear. Sequencing was performed on peripheral blood, taken 360 days after TCRalphabeta/CD19-depleted stem cell transplant. The receptor comes from a female patient aged 2-10 years who had a stem cell transplant for Fanconi anemia, so the T cells may come from the graft donor. CDR3 protein: CASSFRSARNTEAFF. DNA for the CDR3: TGTGCCAGCAGTTTTCGCTCGGCTAGGAACACTGAAGCTTTCTTT.